Given below is one T cell receptor (beta chain) in context. Its target is unknown. This CDR3 spans 14 amino acids. V was clipped by 3 bases and J by 2 bases, with 9 bases between them. CDR1 and CDR2 from the germline V gene are KGHSH and LQKENI. TCRdb redid the calling of the 5' RACE reads with MiXCR, one entry per CDR3 protein. The sample has approximately 410,000 distinct CDR3 sequences, about a quarter seen once. The data were obtained in a study of T-cell memory formation after mild COVID-19. Study-level findings and limits: That cross-reactive memory joined was suggested by some responding clones appearing in pre-infection memory.

The sequenced material came from PBMCs or a T cell subset sorted from them (not recorded which). The receptor comes from an adult woman who had mild COVID-19 (a few samples of this study predate the infection). Cell type and time point are not known. The gene calls are TRBV18 and TRBJ2-3; no clear D. The CDR3, as DNA: TGTGCCAGCTCACCTCGGCAGCTCACAGATACGCAGTATTTT. Amino acid sequence: CASSPRQLTDTQYF.